This T cell receptor (beta chain) was observed in a study of T-cell memory formation after mild COVID-19. This clonotype was observed a few times. As yet, its antigen is unknown. Broader study findings: Pre-infection memory carried some responding clones, suggesting that cross-reactive memory joined.

TCRdb called the 5' RACE reads again in MiXCR, with one record for every CDR3 protein. Of approximately 270,000 distinct CDR3 sequences in the sample, around 15% were seen once. The V gene's germline CDR1 is MGHDK and CDR2 SYGVNS. Trimming removed 4 bases from V and 3 bases from J, with 3 bases in between. The CDR3 is made up of 11 amino acids. The J gene is TRBJ2-5, the V gene TRBV25-1; D remains unclear. The sequencing sample was made of PBMCs or a T cell subset sorted from them (not recorded which). The receptor was derived from a man aged 18 to 35 who had mild COVID-19 (a few samples of this study predate the infection). Cell type and time point are not known. CDR3 loop: CASSVEETQYF. In nucleotides, the CDR3 is TGTGCCAGCAGTGTCGAAGAGACCCAGTACTTC.